These 27 T cell receptor beta chains came from one sample sequenced in a study of cytomegalovirus exposure and HLA in healthy donors. The PCR used 60 Vbeta and 13 Jbeta primers. The table came from immunoSEQ multiplex PCR; TCRdb's copy has only in-frame clones and leaves some out. The profile covers just over 150,000 clones, with around 74% appearing a single time and under 2.5% taken by the ten largest. The sequenced sample consisted of PBMCs. All receptors come from a female donor in good health and CMV-seronegative.

The chain uses TRBV5-6 and TRBJ1-1, with 8 bases aligning to TRBD1. CDR1 is SGHDT, CDR2 YYEEEE, per germline. The CDR3 runs 14 residues. Trimming removed 2 bases from V and 5 bases from J; junction bases left unmatched: 5. The CDR3 sequence is CASSLWTGWTEAFF. CDR3 nucleotide sequence: TGTGCCAGCAGCTTATGGACAGGGTGGACTGAAGCTTTCTTT. Together with reference TRBV5-6 and TRBJ1-1, the CDR3 gives the full variable domain: DAGVTQSPTHLIKTRGQQVTLRCSPKSGHDTVSWYQQALGQGPQFIFQYYEEEERQRGNFPDRFSGHQFPNYSSELNVNALLLGDSALYLCASSLWTGWTEAFFGQGTRLTVV.

The chain has TRBV6-5 and TRBJ2-1, with D perhaps matching TRBD2 (6 bases). Deletions cut 4 bases from V and 6 bases from J, with 13 bases between. Germline V gene data show CDR1 as MNHEY and CDR2 as SVGAGI. The CDR3 totals 14 residues. The chain's CDR3 is CASSSGVHSNEQFF. CDR3 coding DNA: TGTGCCAGCAGTTCGGGAGTACATAGCAATGAGCAGTTCTTC.

The chain employs TRBV10-1 and TRBJ2-5; 8 bases agree with TRBD2. The CDR3 extends over 13 amino acids. Germline values: CDR1 WNHNN, CDR2 SYGVQD (reference sequence). The J segment lost 7 bases and the V segment lost 1 base, leaving 2 bases of the junction unmatched. CDR3 DNA: TGCGCCAGCAGTGAGTTAGCGGGGTGGACCCAGTACTTC. Its protein is CASSELAGWTQYF.

Comments on this clone: The final CDR3 position lacks the conserved phenylalanine or tryptophan, pointing to a likely read error. The chain is built from TRBV9 and TRBJ1-2, with 7 bases that match TRBD1. The CDR3 is 14 residues long. Trimming removed 0 bases from V and 2 bases from J; junction bases left unmatched: 1. Germline V gene sequence: CDR1 SGDLS, CDR2 YYNGEE. CDR3 coding DNA: TGTGCCAGCAGCGTAGCGGGACAGAACTATGGCTACACCCTC. Translation gives CASSVAGQNYGYTL.

The chain carries TRBV7-9 and TRBJ2-7; D ambiguous. CDR3 length: 15 amino acids. Per germline, CDR1 SEHNR and CDR2 FQNEAQ (reference sequence). Trimming shortened V by 5 bases and J by 3 bases, and 17 bases separated the two germline ends. In nucleotides, the CDR3 is TGTGCCAGCAGCCCCGGCAGCGCTCAACACTACGAGCAGTACTTC. Translated: CASSPGSAQHYEQYF.

The gene calls are TRBV5-4 and TRBJ2-1, with 11 bases that match TRBD2. The CDR3 is 15 residues long. The germline V gene encodes CDR1 SGHNT and CDR2 YYREEE (reference sequence). The junction had 6 bases not matched to a gene; V was cut back by 5 bases and J by 5 bases. The CDR3 DNA follows: TGTGCCAGCAGTCTAGCGGGAGGCAATAACAATGAGCAGTTCTTC. It is translated as CASSLAGGNNNEQFF. Filled out from reference TRBV5-4 and TRBJ2-1, the complete variable domain reads ETGVTQSPTHLIKTRGQQVTLRCSSQSGHNTVSWYQQALGQGPQFIFQYYREEENGRGNFPPRFSGLQFPNYSSELNVNALELDDSALYLCASSLAGGNNNEQFFGPGTRLTVL.

V usage is TRBV6-1 and J usage is TRBJ1-5, with D possibly matching TRBD1 (6 bases). V lost 6 bases and J lost 5, with 17 bases in between. Germline assignment: CDR1 MNHNS and CDR2 SASEGT. This CDR3 has 15 residues. The CDR3 reads CASSGAGTPYQPQHF. In nucleotides, the CDR3 is TGTGCCAGCAGCGGGGCCGGGACACCCTATCAGCCCCAGCATTTT.

This clone was seen a handful of times. The chain employs TRBV9 and TRBJ2-1; 8 nucleotides align to TRBD2. V lost 3 bases and J lost 4; bases outside the gene matches: 6. Germline V gives CDR1 SGDLS, CDR2 YYNGEE. The CDR3 is made up of 15 amino acids. This CDR3 reads CASSAGSGIYNEQFF. The DNA for the CDR3 is TGTGCCAGCAGCGCCGGTAGCGGGATATACAATGAGCAGTTCTTC.

V and J are TRBV21-1 and TRBJ2-7; the tabulated D call, TRBD1, remains unverified against the DNA. TRBV21-1 is a pseudogene. CDR3 length equals 16 residues. CDR3 coding DNA: TGTGCCAGCAGCAAATTAGGGATCCTTGACAGGACGGAGCAGTACTTC. This gives the protein CASSKLGILDRTEQYF.

A few counts support this clone. The gene calls are TRBV6-6 and TRBJ1-1, with D maybe TRBD1 (5 bases). The CDR3 length is 13 residues. Germline-derived CDR1 and CDR2 are MNHNY and SVGAGI (reference sequence). Deletions cut 6 bases from V and 4 bases from J, with 12 bases between. The CDR3 coding sequence is TGTGCCAGCAGCAAGGGGCGAGGCACTGAAGCTTTCTTT. This translates into CASSKGRGTEAFF.

A few counts support this clone. This rearrangement joins TRBV9 to TRBJ2-3; perhaps TRBD2 as D (5 bases). The germline V gene has CDR1 SGDLS and CDR2 YYNGEE. The V end lost 10 bases, the J end lost 9 bases, and 15 bases lay between the germline ends. The length of the CDR3 is 11 residues. The CDR3 loop is CAAWRQRTQYF. The CDR3, as DNA: TGTGCCGCCTGGCGTCAGCGGACGCAGTATTTT.

This clone was observed a handful of times. The chain carries TRBV11-1 and TRBJ2-3, with a weak D call TRBD2 (6 bases). This CDR3 comprises 15 residues. V shed 0 bases and J shed 9 bases, with 16 bases lying between them. CDR1 is SGHAT and CDR2 is FQDESV in the germline V gene (reference sequence). CDR3 amino acids: CASSLASGLGLTQYF. In DNA form, the CDR3 reads TGTGCCAGCAGCTTAGCTAGCGGTTTAGGATTGACGCAGTATTTT.

This clone was detected only a few times. The chain is built from TRBV6-5 and TRBJ2-1; the D is unclear. The germline gives CDR1 MNHEY, CDR2 SVGAGI. The V and J ends lost 10 bases and 5 bases respectively, with 12 bases between them. The CDR3 length is 12 residues. The CDR3 DNA is TGTGCCACTCTCGGGTTCAACAATGAGCAGTTCTTC. Its translation is CATLGFNNEQFF.

The chain uses TRBV7-3 and TRBJ2-1; tentatively, D is TRBD2 (5 bases). The CDR3 loop spans 14 amino acids. Germline V gene lookup returns CDR1 SGHTA and CDR2 FQGTGA. Deletions cut 5 bases from V and 6 bases from J, with 14 bases between. CDR3 in amino acids: CASSPNPGFNEQFF. In DNA, the CDR3 is TGTGCCAGCAGCCCCAATCCGGGGTTCAATGAGCAGTTCTTC.

V is TRBV9 and J is TRBJ1-3; the match to TRBD1 covers 9 bases. Germline CDR1 and CDR2: SGDLS and YYNGEE. V shed 4 bases, J shed 0 bases, and the junction held 11 bases outside the gene matches. CDR3 size: 18 residues. The CDR3 sequence is CASSSLPGQGPSGNTIYF. CDR3 DNA sequence: TGTGCCAGCAGCTCTCTCCCGGGACAGGGTCCCTCTGGAAACACCATATATTTT.

The genes are TRBV4-1 and TRBJ2-3, with 14 bases fitting TRBD2. The trim removed 5 bases at V and 0 bases at J, leaving 10 bases unmatched. The CDR3 length is 19 residues. Germline-derived CDR1 and CDR2 are MGHRA and YSYEKL. This chain's CDR3 is CASSSRLAGGIVSTDTQYF. CDR3 sequence (DNA): TGCGCCAGCAGCTCCCGACTAGCGGGAGGGATTGTGAGCACAGATACGCAGTATTTT.

The chain carries TRBV2 and TRBJ1-1, with D possibly matching TRBD1 (5 bases). The CDR3 has 14 amino acids. With 6 bases removed from V and 6 bases from J, the gap between germline ends came to 17 bases. Germline loops: CDR1 SNHLY, CDR2 FYNNEI. The CDR3 nucleotides read TGTGCCAGCAGCCCGGGAGGGGCCGTTCCTGAAGCTTTCTTT. Encoded protein: CASSPGGAVPEAFF.

In this sample, this clone turned up a few times. V gene TRBV6-1 combines with J gene TRBJ2-5, with 9 bases identical to TRBD1. The J segment lost 5 bases and the V segment lost 5 bases, leaving 6 bases of the junction unmatched. Germline V gene data show CDR1 as MNHNS and CDR2 as SASEGT. This CDR3 contains 14 residues. DNA of the CDR3: TGTGCCAGCAGTACTCGGACAGGGGTCGAGACCCAGTACTTC. Translating gives CASSTRTGVETQYF.

This clone appeared a few times. CDR3 in DNA: TGTGCCAGCAGTCCGTTGACTAGCGGGAGGGCCCCGAGCTCCTACAATGAGCAGTTCTTC. It translates to CASSPLTSGRAPSSYNEQFF. The chain links TRBV27 to TRBJ2-1, with 14 bases fitting TRBD2. The CDR3 runs to 20 residues. J was trimmed by 0 bases and V by 5 bases; bases with no gene match: 12. The germline V gene has CDR1 MNHEY and CDR2 SMNVEV (reference sequence).

The chain couples TRBV30 to TRBJ1-5; possibly TRBD1 for D (5 bases). Between the trimmed V and J ends, which lost 1 base and 6 bases, there was a span of 16 bases. CDR1 is GTSNPN, CDR2 SVGIG, per germline (reference sequence). There are 15 residues in the CDR3. The CDR3 region is CAWSAGSGFSQPQHF. Written as DNA, the CDR3 is TGTGCCTGGAGTGCAGGTTCAGGGTTCAGTCAGCCCCAGCATTTT.

This clone showed up just a few times. The chain recombines TRBV7-3 with TRBJ2-2; tentative D call: TRBD2 (6 bases). This CDR3 is 19 amino acids long. V shed 5 bases and J shed 0 bases, with 22 bases lying between them. The germline V gene has CDR1 SGHTA and CDR2 FQGTGA. The CDR3 here is CASSAGPLASLANTGELFF. The DNA of the CDR3 is TGTGCCAGCAGCGCGGGGCCCCTAGCTTCCTTAGCGAACACCGGGGAGCTGTTTTTT.

V and J are TRBV10-3 and TRBJ1-3; the D is unclear. The germline V gene has CDR1 ENHRY and CDR2 SYGVKD. This CDR3 has 16 residues. Trimming removed 7 bases at V and 0 bases at J, with 16 bases between. The CDR3 nucleotides read TGTGCCATCAATCCTCGGGGAGAGAGCTCTGGAAACACCATATATTTT. It is translated as CAINPRGESSGNTIYF.

Many counts were recorded for this clone. The chain is built from TRBV6-1 and TRBJ1-2, with D tentatively TRBD1 (5 bases). Trimming shortened V by 6 bases and J by 4 bases, and 15 bases separated the two germline ends. This CDR3 is 14 amino acids long. Looked up from germline, CDR1 is MNHNS and CDR2 is SASEGT. The CDR3 protein is CASSPGPGGYGYTF. In DNA form, the CDR3 reads TGTGCCAGCAGCCCAGGGCCGGGGGGCTATGGCTACACCTTC.

Regarding this clone: The identical CDR3 is also encoded by other nucleotide sequences in the sample. The chain combines TRBV7-6 with TRBJ1-6, with D tentatively TRBD1 (5 bases). The CDR3 length is 16 residues. Germline-derived CDR1 and CDR2 are SGHVS and FNYEAQ. V dropped 1 base and J dropped 13 bases, with 20 bases sitting between them. The CDR3 DNA sequence: TGTGCCAGCAGCTTAGGGTTGGGCAGGGCCCGTTCGCCCCTCCACTTT. It specifies CASSLGLGRARSPLHF.

V usage is TRBV4-2 and J usage is TRBJ2-3, with 8 bases identical to TRBD2. Germline V gene sequence: CDR1 LGHNA, CDR2 YNFKEQ. V lost 1 base to trimming and J lost 4 bases; unmatched junction nucleotides: 4. This CDR3 is built from 15 residues. CDR3 DNA sequence: TGTGCCAGCAGCCAAGGGACTAGCCGCGCAGATACGCAGTATTTT. Its translation: CASSQGTSRADTQYF.

The chain links TRBV6-1 to TRBJ2-7, with 9 bases fitting TRBD1. V dropped 6 bases and J dropped 6; count of bases not matched to a gene: 6. Germline CDR1 is MNHNS and CDR2 is SASEGT. The CDR3 has 13 residues. CDR3 in amino acids: CASRVTGGGEQYF. Here the CDR3 DNA reads TGTGCCAGCAGGGTAACAGGGGGCGGCGAGCAGTACTTC.

The chain recombines TRBV9 with TRBJ1-1; 10 bases map to TRBD1. The germline CDR1 and CDR2 sequences are SGDLS and YYNGEE. V lost 2 bases, J lost 7 bases, and 2 bases stayed unmatched. The CDR3 runs to 13 residues. The CDR3 DNA sequence: TGTGCCAGCAGCGTTCGGACAGGGGGTGAAGCTTTCTTT. Protein: CASSVRTGGEAFF.